This passage covers 20 T cell receptor beta chains from one sample sequenced in a study of shared clonotypes between healthy human individuals. Data came from immunoSEQ multiplex PCR; TCRdb stores just in-frame clones and leaves some out. The table includes some 1,100,000 clones, 70% to 80% detected once. Sequences were obtained from memory CD4+ T cells from PBMCs. Subset: CD45RA-negative fraction. The receptors derive from a man aged 18 to 30 in good health. Some clones in this sample may be carry-over from other donors' samples.

The chain combines TRBV15 with TRBJ2-7; tentatively, D is TRBD1 or TRBD2 (5 bases each). V was cut by 0 bases and J by 6 bases, with 9 bases left in between. CDR3 length: 13 amino acids. The germline V gene has CDR1 LNHNV and CDR2 YYDKDF (reference sequence). This CDR3 is CATSRDSGTEQYF. The CDR3, as DNA: TGTGCCACCAGCAGAGATTCAGGGACCGAGCAGTACTTC.

This clone was observed at least ten times. The rearrangement joins TRBV7-2 to TRBJ2-7; weak D call: TRBD1 (5 bases). V lost 0 bases, J lost 2 bases, and 11 bases lay in between. The length of the CDR3 is 15 residues. Germline-derived CDR1 and CDR2 are SGHTA and FQGNSA. CDR3 nucleotides: TGTGCCAGCAGCTTAGCGGACACGATTACCTACGAGCAGTACTTC. Its translation is CASSLADTITYEQYF. Using reference TRBV7-2 and TRBJ2-7 for the parts outside the CDR3, the full variable domain is GAGVSQSPSNKVTEKGKDVELRCDPISGHTALYWYRQSLGQGLEFLIYFQGNSAPDKSGLPSDRFSAERTGGSVSTLTIQRTQQEDSAVYLCASSLADTITYEQYFGPGTRLTVT.

The chain employs TRBV5-4 and TRBJ1-2, with D unresolved. Germline CDR1 and CDR2: SGHNT and YYREEE (reference sequence). The CDR3 has 15 amino acids. V dropped 0 bases and J dropped 8 bases, with 17 bases sitting between them. The CDR3 bases are TGTGCCAGCAGCTTGGCCATTCGCAGAGTGAGCGGCTACACCTTC. This encodes CASSLAIRRVSGYTF. Drawing the rest from reference TRBV5-4 and TRBJ1-2, the complete variable domain is ETGVTQSPTHLIKTRGQQVTLRCSSQSGHNTVSWYQQALGQGPQFIFQYYREEENGRGNFPPRFSGLQFPNYSSELNVNALELDDSALYLCASSLAIRRVSGYTFGSGTRLTVV.

J is TRBJ2-6 and V is TRBV7-9, with D tentatively TRBD2 (5 bases). Germline V CDR1 and CDR2: SEHNR, FQNEAQ (reference sequence). The V gene lost 8 bases and the J gene lost 0 bases, with 8 bases spanning the gap. This CDR3 comprises 14 residues. The CDR3 bases are TGTGCCAGCTACCGGGACTCTGGGGCCAACGTCCTGACTTTC. It translates to CASYRDSGANVLTF.

V is TRBV9 and J is TRBJ2-3, with 7 bases fitting TRBD1. Per germline, CDR1 SGDLS and CDR2 YYNGEE. The V and J ends lost 4 bases and 4 bases, in that order; junction bases with no gene match: 9. CDR3 length: 15 amino acids. CDR3 sequence reads: CASSTRQGISDTQYF. The CDR3 DNA is TGTGCCAGCAGCACCCGACAGGGAATTTCAGATACGCAGTATTTT.

CDR3 in amino acids: CASSVATPLAGGPQETQYF. Written as DNA, the CDR3 is TGTGCCAGCAGCGTAGCTACTCCTTTAGCGGGAGGCCCCCAAGAGACCCAGTACTTC. The rearrangement uses TRBV9 and TRBJ2-5; 10 nucleotides line up with TRBD2. CDR3 length equals 19 residues. CDR1 and CDR2 from the germline V gene are SGDLS and YYNGEE. Unmatched junction bases numbered 12, after V lost 0 bases and J lost 1 base.

This clone has just one count. The chain links TRBV10-2 to TRBJ2-7; weak D call: TRBD1 (5 bases). Per germline, CDR1 WSHSY and CDR2 SAAADI. CDR3 size: 13 residues. Trimming cost V 7 bases and J 1 base, with 11 bases left between them. The CDR3 nucleotides are TGCGCCAGCACTTCAGGGCAGTCCTACGAGCAGTACTTC. Translated: CASTSGQSYEQYF.

The table lists this clone with many counts. The chain recombines TRBV19 with TRBJ1-3; D remains ambiguous. CDR1 is LNHDA, CDR2 SQIVND, per germline (reference sequence). V was shortened by 6 bases and J by 0 bases, with 12 bases between the two germline ends. This CDR3 has 15 amino acids. CDR3 bases: TGTGCCAGTAGCTACCCCGGGAACTCTGGAAACACCATATATTTT. Its translation is CASSYPGNSGNTIYF.

The CDR3 here is CASTQEIMDAQYF. CDR3 coding DNA: TGTGCCAGCACACAGGAGATTATGGATGCGCAGTATTTT. The chain uses TRBV2 and TRBJ2-3; a possible D gene is TRBD1 (5 bases). V lost 7 bases and J lost 10, with 18 bases in between. This CDR3 spans 13 amino acids. Germline V gene data show CDR1 as SNHLY and CDR2 as FYNNEI.

This clone was picked up a small number of times. The rearrangement links TRBV7-2 to TRBJ2-6; 7 positions agree with TRBD1. The germline gives CDR1 SGHTA, CDR2 FQGNSA. V lost 5 bases and J lost 2; bases outside the gene matches: 3. The CDR3 is made up of 15 amino acids. CDR3 amino acids: CASSPGTAGANVLTF. DNA of the CDR3: TGTGCCAGCAGCCCCGGGACAGCTGGGGCCAACGTCCTGACTTTC.

Comments on this clone: Additional DNA sequences in this sample encode the identical CDR3. The CDR3: CATSREGYEQYF. CDR3 in DNA: TGTGCCACCAGCAGAGAAGGATACGAGCAGTACTTC. The V and J genes are TRBV15 and TRBJ2-7; D is undetermined. The V gene lost 0 bases and the J gene lost 4 bases, with 4 bases spanning the gap. The CDR3 loop spans 12 amino acids. Germline V gene data show CDR1 as LNHNV and CDR2 as YYDKDF (reference sequence).

V gene TRBV19 combines with J gene TRBJ2-2, with TRBD1 identical over 10 bases. In germline, CDR1 is LNHDA, CDR2 SQIVND (reference sequence). The J segment lost 5 bases and the V segment lost 4 bases, leaving 4 bases of the junction unmatched. CDR3 size: 15 residues. This CDR3 is CASSRGQGPTGELFF. The CDR3 DNA follows: TGTGCCAGTAGTAGGGGACAGGGGCCGACCGGGGAGCTGTTTTTT.

This clone came up a few times. The chain has TRBV28 and TRBJ1-5; D gene ambiguous. The CDR3 contains 12 residues. Germline values: CDR1 MDHEN, CDR2 SYDVKM. Deletions cut 6 bases from V and 9 bases from J, with 12 bases between. As DNA, the CDR3 is TGTGCCAGCAGCGGCCGCGGGCGGCCCCAGCATTTT. This encodes CASSGRGRPQHF. The whole variable domain, filled in from reference TRBV28 and TRBJ1-5, reads DVKVTQSSRYLVKRTGEKVFLECVQDMDHENMFWYRQDPGLGLRLIYFSYDVKMKEKGDIPEGYSVSREKKERFSLILESASTNQTSMYLCASSGRGRPQHFGDGTRLSIL.

At least ten counts were recorded for this clone. The junction departs from the called germline gene at one end, perhaps through a read error. The J gene is TRBJ1-3, the V gene TRBV4-1, with 8 bases lining up with TRBD1. The CDR3 runs 13 residues. Germline V gives CDR1 MGHRA, CDR2 YSYEKL. The CDR3 DNA follows: TGCGCCAGCAGCCAAGAGCGAGGTCAGGGGGCCGATTTT. Its protein is CASSQERGQGADF.

J is TRBJ2-5 and V is TRBV5-1, with D perhaps being TRBD1 or TRBD2 (6 bases each). The J call may be wrong; the DNA end is better matched by TRBJ2-7. The CDR3 extends over 14 amino acids. CDR1 is SGHRS and CDR2 is YFSETQ in the germline V gene. The CDR3 loop reads CASSGLGGHDEQYF. CDR3 in DNA: TGCGCCAGCAGCGGATTGGGGGGACACGACGAGCAGTACTTC.

This clone has more than one count but fewer than ten. The rearrangement links TRBV30 to TRBJ1-5, with 9 bases aligning to TRBD1. V trimming: 2 bases; J trimming: 2 bases; junction bases outside the gene matches: 4. This CDR3 has 15 residues. Germline V CDR1 and CDR2: GTSNPN, SVGIG (reference sequence). In DNA form, the CDR3 reads TGTGCCTGGAGTTCTCGGGACAGGGGCAATCAGCCCCAGCATTTT. Its protein is CAWSSRDRGNQPQHF.

CDR3 sequence: CASSFRLATYNEQFF. DNA of the CDR3: TGTGCCAGCAGCTTTAGACTAGCCACCTACAATGAGCAGTTCTTC. The chain uses TRBV7-2 and TRBJ2-1; 7 bases align to TRBD2. CDR3 length equals 15 residues. Trimming removed 3 bases from V and 2 bases from J; junction bases left unmatched: 4. In germline, CDR1 is SGHTA, CDR2 FQGNSA.

The chain couples TRBV7-8 to TRBJ1-3, with D tentatively TRBD1 (6 bases). Germline V gives CDR1 SGHVS, CDR2 FQNEAQ. Trimming removed 5 bases from V and 7 bases from J, with 15 bases in between. The CDR3 runs to 14 residues. This CDR3 reads CASSPRDRSNTIYF. DNA for the CDR3: TGTGCCAGCAGCCCTCGAGACAGGTCTAACACCATATATTTT.

The genes are TRBV28 and TRBJ1-5, with 8 bases fitting TRBD1. This CDR3 is built from 11 residues. CDR1 MDHEN and CDR2 SYDVKM come from the germline V gene. The V and J ends lost 4 bases and 16 bases, in that order; junction bases with no gene match: 6. CDR3 DNA sequence: TGTGCCAGCAGTTCGGACAGGGCTGAACATTTT. Its protein product is CASSSDRAEHF.

The rearrangement links TRBV6-5 to TRBJ2-7; 9 nucleotides match TRBD2. The germline CDR1 and CDR2 sequences are MNHEY and SVGAGI. The CDR3 sequence is 16 residues long. V trimming: 0 bases; J trimming: 3 bases; junction bases outside the gene matches: 6. The CDR3 nucleotides read TGTGCCAGCAGTTACTCGTGGGTAGCGGGGGTCTACGAGCAGTACTTC. Translated: CASSYSWVAGVYEQYF.